The T cell receptor beta chain described here comes from a study of T-cell reconstitution after alpha-beta-depleted transplantation in children. The CDR3 spans 16 residues. With V trimmed by 3 bases and J by 5 bases, 10 bases remained unmatched. Per the germline V gene, CDR1 is KGHSH and CDR2 is LQKENI. Unique molecular identifiers were built into the TCRbeta library. TCRdb re-derived calls from the PCR reads in MiXCR, one entry per CDR3 protein. This sample has some 500,000 distinct CDR3 sequences, with around 17% found just once. This sequence was found in a human donor who donated a stem cell graft to a child with acute lymphoblastic leukemia. This chain links TRBV18 with TRBJ2-7; TRBD1 agrees at 10 bases. Source: PBMCs from the stem cell graft donor, taken from the stem cell graft. CDR3 amino acids: CASSPGIGTGDDEQYF. Here the CDR3 DNA reads TGTGCCAGCTCACCCGGGATCGGGACAGGGGACGACGAGCAGTACTTC.